The 26 T cell receptor beta chains given below trace back to one sample, sequenced in a study of shared clonotypes between healthy human individuals. Assay: immunoSEQ multiplex PCR; the TCRdb copy retains only in-frame clones and omits some. This table holds a few hundred thousand clones, about 97% found once. Sequencing was performed on memory CD8+ T cells sorted from blood. Subset noted: CD45RO+ cells pooled with CCR7-negative TemRA cells. The source of these receptors is a man aged 25-45 years in good health.

The gene calls are TRBV20-1 and TRBJ2-1; D may be TRBD2 (5 bases). This CDR3 is built from 11 residues. V was cut by 0 bases and J by 10 bases, with 7 bases left in between. The germline V gene encodes CDR1 DFQATT and CDR2 SNEGSKA (reference sequence). The CDR3 reads CSARDTGEQFF. DNA for the CDR3: TGCAGTGCTAGAGATACGGGGGAGCAGTTCTTC.

This clone is a singleton in its sample. This sequence joins TRBV25-1 and TRBJ2-2, with 7 positions matching TRBD1. This CDR3 contains 14 residues. CDR1 and CDR2 from the germline V gene are MGHDK and SYGVNS. The trim removed 8 bases at V and 0 bases at J, leaving 3 bases unmatched. CDR3 sequence reads: CASVGGSNTGELFF. The DNA of the CDR3 is TGTGCCAGCGTAGGGGGCTCGAACACCGGGGAGCTGTTTTTT.

The chain is built from TRBV29-1 and TRBJ1-1; D call uncertain. Germline values: CDR1 SQVTM, CDR2 ANQGSEA. V lost 7 bases and J 2 bases, leaving 14 bases between the germline ends. The length of the CDR3 is 13 residues. The CDR3 coding sequence is TGCAGCGCGGGTGGCGCTACAAACACTGAAGCTTTCTTT. It encodes CSAGGATNTEAFF. Based on the CDR3 plus reference TRBV29-1 and TRBJ1-1, the full variable domain is SAVISQKPSRDICQRGTSLTIQCQVDSQVTMMFWYRQQPGQSLTLIATANQGSEATYESGFVIDKFPISRPNLTFSTLTVSNMSPEDSSIYLCSAGGATNTEAFFGQGTRLTVV.

V and J are TRBV27 and TRBJ1-3; 7 bases are shared with TRBD1. Germline values: CDR1 MNHEY, CDR2 SMNVEV (reference sequence). The V segment lost 6 bases and the J segment 3 bases; nucleotides outside the gene matches: 5. The CDR3 is made up of 14 amino acids. CDR3 nucleotides: TGTGCCAGCAGCCCGAGGGACAGTGGAAACACCATATATTTT. It specifies CASSPRDSGNTIYF.

Concerning this clone: In the same sample, other DNA sequences code for this CDR3. V is TRBV12-5 and J is TRBJ2-2; D is perhaps TRBD1 (5 bases). The CDR3 loop spans 12 amino acids. Trimming pared 3 bases from V and 6 bases from J, leaving 5 bases between. Germline V gene data show CDR1 as LGHNT and CDR2 as FRNRAP. The CDR3 DNA sequence: TGTGCTAGTGGTTTAGGGGCCGGGGAGCTGTTTTTT. Amino acids: CASGLGAGELFF.

This rearrangement joins TRBV7-8 to TRBJ1-3; D gene ambiguous. This CDR3 region has 15 residues. Trimming cost V 4 bases and J 0 bases, with 10 bases left between them. Germline loops: CDR1 SGHVS, CDR2 FQNEAQ. The CDR3 coding sequence is TGTGCCAGCAGCTGGCGACATGACTCTGGAAACACCATATATTTT. Translating gives CASSWRHDSGNTIYF.

Comments on this clone: This could be a read error, since a much larger clone is one nucleotide away. The sample holds other DNA sequences that translate to the same CDR3. V gene TRBV30 combines with J gene TRBJ1-5; D remains unclear. V lost 0 bases, J lost 2 bases, and 5 bases lay in between. Germline CDR1 is GTSNPN and CDR2 is SVGIG (reference sequence). CDR3 length: 13 amino acids. The CDR3 protein is CAWSVQGNQPQHF. For the CDR3, the DNA is TGTGCCTGGAGTGTCCAGGGCAATCAGCCCCAGCATTTT.

The chain uses TRBV28 and TRBJ2-2, with D tentatively TRBD2 (5 bases). V lost 6 bases and J lost 6, with 14 bases in between. Per germline, CDR1 MDHEN and CDR2 SYDVKM. The CDR3 is 14 amino acids. In DNA, the CDR3 is TGTGCCAGCAGAAGGCGGGCTACCCCCGGGGAGCTGTTTTTT. It specifies CASRRRATPGELFF.

This chain links TRBV5-1 with TRBJ2-1; TRBD2 is a possible D gene (5 bases). Per the germline V gene, CDR1 is SGHRS and CDR2 is YFSETQ. The ends were cut back, 6 bases at V and 0 bases at J, with 10 bases in the middle. The CDR3 contains 14 residues. The CDR3 nucleotides read TGCGCCAGCAACATGGGGAGCTCCTACAATGAGCAGTTCTTC. Residues: CASNMGSSYNEQFF.

J is TRBJ2-2 and V is TRBV5-6, with D perhaps TRBD2 (7 bases). Trimming took 3 bases from V and 0 from J, leaving 18 bases between them. Per the germline V gene, CDR1 is SGHDT and CDR2 is YYEEEE. This CDR3 has 18 residues. CDR3 amino acids: CASSSQTSRGSNTGELFF. Written as DNA, the CDR3 is TGTGCCAGCAGCTCCCAGACTAGCAGGGGTTCGAACACCGGGGAGCTGTTTTTT.

The chain combines TRBV28 with TRBJ2-4; 14 bases are a match to TRBD2. The CDR3 loop spans 19 amino acids. Germline V lookup: CDR1 MDHEN, CDR2 SYDVKM. Trimming took 2 bases from V and 1 from J; bases not matched to a gene: 7. The CDR3 bases are TGTGCCAGCAGTTTAGGGGGACTAGCGGGAGCTCTGGCCAAAAACATTCAGTACTTC. This gives the protein CASSLGGLAGALAKNIQYF. Variable domain in full (rest from reference TRBV28 and TRBJ2-4): DVKVTQSSRYLVKRTGEKVFLECVQDMDHENMFWYRQDPGLGLRLIYFSYDVKMKEKGDIPEGYSVSREKKERFSLILESASTNQTSMYLCASSLGGLAGALAKNIQYFGAGTRLSVL.

The chain has TRBV6-1 and TRBJ1-1, with D tentatively TRBD1 (5 bases). The CDR3 is made up of 13 amino acids. Trimming took 7 bases from V and 7 from J, leaving 16 bases between them. Germline CDR1 MNHNS, CDR2 SASEGT. This chain's CDR3 is CASIFGGRYEAFF. In DNA, the CDR3 is TGTGCCAGCATCTTCGGGGGTCGGTATGAAGCTTTCTTT.

This chain connects TRBV7-3 to TRBJ2-3; 10 bases agree with TRBD2. CDR1 SGHTA and CDR2 FQGTGA come from the germline V gene. The junction had 8 bases not matched to a gene; V was cut back by 0 bases and J by 2 bases. CDR3 size: 18 residues. CDR3 residues: CASSLTASGRAYTDTQYF. The CDR3, as DNA: TGTGCCAGCAGCTTAACGGCCAGCGGGAGGGCCTACACAGATACGCAGTATTTT.

The J gene is TRBJ2-1, the V gene TRBV5-1; 8 bases fit TRBD2. The CDR3 loop spans 15 amino acids. V trimming: 4 bases; J trimming: 4 bases; junction bases outside the gene matches: 7. The germline V gene has CDR1 SGHRS and CDR2 YFSETQ. CDR3 protein: CASSATSGAYNEQFF. Here the CDR3 DNA reads TGCGCCAGCAGCGCAACTAGCGGAGCATACAATGAGCAGTTCTTC.

The rearrangement uses TRBV7-9 and TRBJ1-3; 9 bases match TRBD1. The CDR3 length is 16 residues. Trimming took 4 bases from V and 4 from J; bases not matched to a gene: 8. Germline values: CDR1 SEHNR, CDR2 FQNEAQ (reference sequence). The CDR3 reads CASSSNRGQSGNTIYF. The CDR3 DNA reads as TGTGCCAGCAGCTCAAACAGGGGGCAATCAGGAAACACCATATATTTT.

V usage is TRBV11-2 and J usage is TRBJ2-7; D is perhaps TRBD1 or TRBD2 (5 bases each). Trimming pared 1 base from V and 2 bases from J, leaving 15 bases between. There are 16 residues in the CDR3. From germline, CDR1 is SGHAT and CDR2 FQNNGV. The CDR3 DNA is TGTGCCAGCAGCTTAGGGTTGGGGGAAGGGGCCTACGAGCAGTACTTC. It translates to CASSLGLGEGAYEQYF.

This CDR3 is CASSYQSGRDYEQYF. Written as DNA, the CDR3 is TGTGCCAGCAGTTATCAGAGCGGGAGAGACTACGAGCAGTACTTC. The V and J genes are TRBV6-5 and TRBJ2-7, with 8 bases that match TRBD2. Germline-derived CDR1 and CDR2 are MNHEY and SVGAGI. With 3 bases clipped from V and 3 bases from J, the junction kept 7 bases outside the gene matches. CDR3 length: 15 residues.

V usage is TRBV6-5 and J usage is TRBJ2-5; D not certain. The germline V gene encodes CDR1 MNHEY and CDR2 SVGAGI. V was clipped by 2 bases and J by 4 bases, with 17 bases between them. The CDR3 extends over 16 amino acids. The CDR3: CASSYRVGSWRETQYF. CDR3 nucleotide sequence: TGTGCCAGCAGTTACCGGGTTGGCAGTTGGCGAGAGACCCAGTACTTC.

The rearrangement links TRBV2 to TRBJ1-3; 9 bases are shared with TRBD1. V lost 7 bases and J lost 8; bases outside the gene matches: 3. The CDR3 loop spans 12 amino acids. Germline V gene sequence: CDR1 SNHLY, CDR2 FYNNEI. CDR3 nucleotide sequence: TGTGCCAGCATCAGGACAGGGGACACCATATATTTT. It yields the protein CASIRTGDTIYF. The variable domain in full, completed from reference TRBV2 and TRBJ1-3, reads EPEVTQTPSHQVTQMGQEVILRCVPISNHLYFYWYRQILGQKVEFLVSFYNNEISEKSEIFDDQFSVERPDGSNFTLKIRSTKLEDSAMYFCASIRTGDTIYFGEGSWLTVV.

The rearrangement joins TRBV6-1 to TRBJ1-5; D unresolved. CDR1 and CDR2 from the germline V gene are MNHNS and SASEGT. Trimming took 4 bases from V and 0 from J, leaving 22 bases between them. The CDR3 is made up of 19 amino acids. CDR3 coding DNA: TGTGCCAGCAGTGGCTTTCGGTGGGGAGTGTCCATTAGCAATCAGCCCCAGCATTTT. Its translation: CASSGFRWGVSISNQPQHF.

The V call is TRBV7-8, the J call TRBJ2-2; no definite D call. Germline V CDR1 and CDR2: SGHVS, FQNEAQ. This CDR3 has 12 amino acids. The V gene lost 5 bases and the J gene lost 2 bases, with 3 bases spanning the gap. Written as DNA, the CDR3 is TGTGCCAGCAGCACCAACACCGGGGAGCTGTTTTTT. This sequence encodes CASSTNTGELFF.

This chain joins TRBV25-1 and TRBJ2-2; tentatively, D is TRBD1 or TRBD2 (5 bases each). The CDR3 loop spans 18 amino acids. Germline V gives CDR1 MGHDK, CDR2 SYGVNS. Trimming stripped 2 bases from V and 5 bases from J, with 21 bases between. The CDR3 loop reads CASSETPGQGEGTGELFF. CDR3 in DNA: TGTGCCAGCAGTGAAACCCCGGGCCAGGGAGAGGGTACCGGGGAGCTGTTTTTT.

The genes are TRBV10-3 and TRBJ2-1; tentatively, D is TRBD2 (5 bases). The CDR3 loop spans 12 amino acids. V lost 9 bases and J 1 base, leaving 7 bases between the germline ends. Germline CDR1 ENHRY, CDR2 SYGVKD. The CDR3 DNA reads TGTGCCATTCGCGGGTCCTACAATGAGCAGTTCTTC. As protein: CAIRGSYNEQFF.

The genes are TRBV19 and TRBJ2-1; no definite D call. This CDR3 is built from 11 residues. V lost 2 bases and J lost 10, with 6 bases in between. Germline-derived CDR1 and CDR2 are LNHDA and SQIVND (reference sequence). The CDR3 protein is CASSIREEQFF. DNA for the CDR3: TGTGCCAGTAGTATACGTGAGGAGCAGTTCTTC.

V usage is TRBV7-9 and J usage is TRBJ2-3; D is ambiguous. Germline CDR1 and CDR2: SEHNR and FQNEAQ (reference sequence). There are 12 residues in the CDR3. The germline V and J ends were trimmed by 3 bases and 14 bases, with 15 bases remaining between them. Here the CDR3 reads CASSFYHTYRYF. For the CDR3, the DNA is TGTGCCAGCAGCTTTTACCACACGTATAGGTATTTT.

The CDR3 nucleotides are TGTGCGATCGCGGCGCGTGAAAAACTGTTTTTT. This encodes CAIAAREKLFF. This chain connects TRBV27 to TRBJ1-4; D is undetermined. This CDR3 is built from 11 residues. The V gene's germline CDR1 is MNHEY and CDR2 SMNVEV (reference sequence).